The T cell receptor beta chain under discussion was sequenced for a study of blood T cell repertoires in COVID-19. Study-level information: Samples of COVID-19 (acute and convalescent) were obtained from the United States, Italy and Spain. PBMCs, B-cell-depleted T cells, or T cells provided the cDNA or gDNA that made up the material.

Original processing methods: Reference gene primer amplification gave nucleated cell count estimates. TCRdb's table, derived via immunoSEQ multiplex PCR, lists solely in-frame clones and lacks some. V, J and clone size reflect that table, while D and trimming were determined from the DNA. The data show 200,000 to 300,000 clones, 86% seen once. With 5 bases clipped from V and 10 bases from J, the junction kept 5 bases outside the gene matches. The CDR3 is made up of 13 amino acids. The V gene's germline CDR1 is SGHRS and CDR2 YFSETQ. This TCR derives from a woman younger than 45 who had recovered from COVID-19. Sequencing input: peripheral blood. The genes are TRBV5-1 and TRBJ1-6; TRBD1 matches at 8 bases. The DNA for the CDR3 is TGCGCCAGCAGACAGACAGGGGAGTCACCCCTCCACTTT. It codes for CASRQTGESPLHF.